Below, one T cell receptor (beta chain) is given with its context. The sample originates from a study of blood T cell repertoires in COVID-19. Study-level background: Acute and convalescent COVID-19 specimens originated in the United States, Italy and Spain. PBMCs, B-cell-depleted T cells, or T cells provided the cDNA or gDNA that made up the material.

As processed by the authors: For nucleated cells, counts were estimated from reference gene primer amplification. Some clones are missing from TCRdb's copy, which holds only in-frame ones; the method was immunoSEQ multiplex PCR. V and J calls and clone size are given by that table; D and trimming were obtained from the DNA. The data hold 95,000 to 100,000 clones, with roughly 79% observed a single time. V lost 1 base and J lost 4, with 13 bases in between. The CDR3 extends over 14 amino acids. Looked up from germline, CDR1 is SQVTM and CDR2 is ANQGSEA. The chain is built from TRBV29-1 and TRBJ1-2; D gene ambiguous. The source is a man aged 65 to 79 with acute or convalescent COVID-19. The sequencing sample was made of peripheral blood. The chain's CDR3 is CSVEVVEGGYGYTF. CDR3 nucleotide sequence: TGCAGCGTTGAAGTGGTGGAGGGAGGCTATGGCTACACCTTC.